Below are 30 T cell receptor beta chains sequenced from a single sample in a study of T cells after yellow fever vaccination. From the 5' RACE reads, TCRdb called clonotypes with MiXCR, one entry per CDR3 protein. The table has 350,000 to 450,000 distinct CDR3 sequences, 15% to 20% seen once. The input for sequencing was PBMCs, taken before the yellow fever booster vaccination. These receptor sequences come from a man between 18 and 29 years old who received the YFV17D yellow fever vaccine.

V is TRBV5-1 and J is TRBJ2-5, with D possibly being TRBD1 (6 bases). The CDR3 has 14 residues. Germline CDR1 and CDR2: SGHRS and YFSETQ. V was clipped by 2 bases and J by 5 bases, with 13 bases between them. This CDR3 reads CASSFGARGETQYF. The CDR3 DNA reads TGCGCCAGCAGCTTCGGGGCCAGGGGCGAGACCCAGTACTTC.

This clonotype has just a few counts. This chain links TRBV19 with TRBJ1-5; no firm D call. Trimming stripped 8 bases from V and 0 bases from J, with 5 bases between. From germline, CDR1 is LNHDA and CDR2 SQIVND (reference sequence). This CDR3 has 12 residues. CDR3 nucleotides: TGTGCCAGTGGGCGTAGCAATCAGCCCCAGCATTTT. Translated, it gives CASGRSNQPQHF. Full variable domain (remainder filled in from reference TRBV19 and TRBJ1-5): DGGITQSPKYLFRKEGQNVTLSCEQNLNHDAMYWYRQDPGQGLRLIYYSQIVNDFQKGDIAEGYSVSREKKESFPLTVTSAQKNPTAFYLCASGRSNQPQHFGDGTRLSIL.

The CDR3 DNA is TGTGCCAGCAGCCGACAGGAGGATACGCAGTATTTT. It translates to CASSRQEDTQYF. The genes are TRBV7-2 and TRBJ2-3; tentative D call: TRBD1 (6 bases). The CDR3 extends over 12 amino acids. Germline V gene lookup returns CDR1 SGHTA and CDR2 FQGNSA. The V and J ends lost 5 bases and 6 bases respectively, with 9 bases between them. The complete variable domain, with remaining parts taken from reference TRBV7-2 and TRBJ2-3, reads GAGVSQSPSNKVTEKGKDVELRCDPISGHTALYWYRQSLGQGLEFLIYFQGNSAPDKSGLPSDRFSAERTGGSVSTLTIQRTQQEDSAVYLCASSRQEDTQYFGPGTRLTVL.

The chain has TRBV6-2 or TRBV6-3 and TRBJ2-4; TRBD2 agrees at 7 bases. Trimming removed 0 bases from V and 0 bases from J; junction bases left unmatched: 2. CDR1 is MNHEY, CDR2 SVGEGT, per germline. The CDR3 consists of 16 residues. The CDR3 DNA follows: TGTGCCAGCAGTTACTCGACTAGCAGAGCCAAAAACATTCAGTACTTC. As protein: CASSYSTSRAKNIQYF.

This clonotype turned up a few times. The V gene is TRBV20-1, the J gene TRBJ2-2, with 10 bases fitting TRBD1. The CDR3 is 14 residues long. Germline-derived CDR1 and CDR2 are DFQATT and SNEGSKA (reference sequence). With 6 bases clipped from V and 6 bases from J, the junction kept 7 bases outside the gene matches. The CDR3 region has the DNA TGCAGTGCCCGGGGACAGGGGTTTTCCGGGGAGCTGTTTTTT. It yields the protein CSARGQGFSGELFF.

The sample holds a few counts of this clonotype. The chain has TRBV7-2 and TRBJ2-5; D possibly corresponds to TRBD2 (7 bases). Germline V gene data show CDR1 as SGHTA and CDR2 as FQGNSA. Trimming shortened V by 7 bases and J by 7 bases, and 19 bases separated the two germline ends. The CDR3 is 14 residues long. CDR3 nucleotide sequence: TGTGCCAGCAAACTCGGGGGGCCGAGGGGGACCCAGTACTTC. This encodes CASKLGGPRGTQYF.

This clonotype was seen ten or more times. V usage is TRBV6-1 and J usage is TRBJ2-7; the match to TRBD2 covers 7 bases. V lost 2 bases to trimming and J lost 3 bases; unmatched junction nucleotides: 13. Germline V CDR1 and CDR2: MNHNS, SASEGT. CDR3 size: 17 residues. CDR3 sequence (DNA): TGTGCCAGCAGTGAATCCCCCAGCGGGGATATAGGCTACGAGCAGTACTTC. This encodes CASSESPSGDIGYEQYF.

The chain links TRBV5-1 to TRBJ1-1; weak D call: TRBD1 (6 bases). The V gene's germline CDR1 is SGHRS and CDR2 YFSETQ. The length of the CDR3 is 14 residues. V was cut by 4 bases and J by 4 bases, with 14 bases left in between. The DNA for the CDR3 is TGCGCCAGCAGCCCGGGAGGGGGGGTCACTGAAGCTTTCTTT. This translates into CASSPGGGVTEAFF.

The CDR3 reads CASSKSRGGTEAFF. CDR3 nucleotides: TGTGCCAGCAGCAAATCCAGGGGGGGCACTGAAGCTTTCTTT. The rearrangement joins TRBV21-1 to TRBJ1-1; TRBD1 is taken as the D call from the table, unchecked against the DNA. TRBV21-1 is recorded as a pseudogene. There are 14 residues in the CDR3.

This clonotype showed up just a few times. The chain uses TRBV7-2 and TRBJ2-3; TRBD1 might be the D (6 bases). V was shortened by 3 bases and J by 7 bases, with 14 bases between the two germline ends. The CDR3 spans 14 residues. Germline V gene sequence: CDR1 SGHTA, CDR2 FQGNSA. The CDR3 DNA reads as TGTGCCAGCAGCTTCCTTTCAGGGGTTAATACGCAGTATTTT. Amino acids: CASSFLSGVNTQYF.

The J gene is TRBJ1-2, the V gene TRBV5-1, with D unclear. Trimming cost V 0 bases and J 2 bases, with 8 bases left between them. The germline V gene has CDR1 SGHRS and CDR2 YFSETQ. The CDR3 covers 14 residues. As DNA, the CDR3 is TGCGCCAGCAGCTTGGTATCGGGGAACTATGGCTACACCTTC. This codes for CASSLVSGNYGYTF.

This sequence joins TRBV7-2 and TRBJ2-3, with 8 bases lining up with TRBD2. V dropped 4 bases and J dropped 9; count of bases not matched to a gene: 15. The CDR3 extends over 16 amino acids. Germline V gene data show CDR1 as SGHTA and CDR2 as FQGNSA. The CDR3 loop reads CASSSRAGVGWGTQYF. CDR3 DNA sequence: TGTGCCAGCAGCTCCCGAGCGGGGGTAGGGTGGGGAACGCAGTATTTT.

The chain employs TRBV12-3 or TRBV12-4 and TRBJ2-7, with D perhaps given as TRBD1 or TRBD2 (5 bases each). V was shortened by 7 bases and J by 5 bases, with 18 bases between the two germline ends. The CDR3 is 14 residues long. The CDR3 loop is CASTVTGAPHEQYF. The CDR3 region has the DNA TGTGCCAGCACTGTAACCGGGGCCCCCCACGAGCAGTACTTC.

This clonotype was detected only a few times. The rearrangement uses TRBV7-2 and TRBJ2-5; D is possibly TRBD1 (6 bases). V gave up 1 base and J gave up 1 base, with 10 bases separating them. Germline V CDR1 and CDR2: SGHTA, FQGNSA. CDR3 size: 15 residues. CDR3 amino acids: CASSLVRDIQETQYF. The CDR3 coding sequence is TGTGCCAGCAGCTTAGTCCGGGACATCCAAGAGACCCAGTACTTC.

The gene calls are TRBV20-1 and TRBJ2-1; the match to TRBD1 covers 7 bases. The CDR3 totals 13 residues. The V gene end was trimmed by 3 bases and the J gene end by 10 bases; junction bases not matched to a gene: 9. Germline V gene sequence: CDR1 DFQATT, CDR2 SNEGSKA (reference sequence). DNA for the CDR3: TGCAGTGCTAGGGCTATGACAGGGTCGGAGCAGTTCTTC. Translating it yields CSARAMTGSEQFF.

The CDR3 DNA sequence: TGTGCCAGCAGCTGGACTGGGGAGTTTGTGACCCAGTACTTC. It yields the protein CASSWTGEFVTQYF. This chain connects TRBV5-6 to TRBJ2-5; tentative D call: TRBD2 (5 bases). This CDR3 has 14 amino acids. Germline CDR1 and CDR2: SGHDT and YYEEEE. Trimming shortened V by 3 bases and J by 7 bases, and 16 bases separated the two germline ends. Using reference TRBV5-6 and TRBJ2-5 for the parts outside the CDR3, the full variable domain is DAGVTQSPTHLIKTRGQQVTLRCSPKSGHDTVSWYQQALGQGPQFIFQYYEEEERQRGNFPDRFSGHQFPNYSSELNVNALLLGDSALYLCASSWTGEFVTQYFGPGTRLLVL.

This chain uses TRBV27 with TRBJ1-1, with 7 bases that match TRBD1. This CDR3 comprises 18 residues. The germline gives CDR1 MNHEY, CDR2 SMNVEV (reference sequence). V was pared by 5 bases and J by 6 bases, with 21 bases of the junction left unmatched. The CDR3: CASSPRVGPDRVGPEAFF. CDR3 sequence (DNA): TGTGCCAGCAGTCCCAGGGTTGGGCCCGACAGGGTGGGCCCTGAAGCTTTCTTT.

This clonotype has only a few counts. This chain connects TRBV15 to TRBJ1-6; a weak D match, TRBD1 (5 bases). Trimming shortened V by 6 bases and J by 9 bases, and 15 bases separated the two germline ends. Germline lookup yields CDR1 LNHNV and CDR2 YYDKDF (reference sequence). This CDR3 contains 14 residues. As DNA, the CDR3 is TGTGCCACCAGTCCCGGGACCTTGGGTTCACCCCTCCACTTT. It is translated as CATSPGTLGSPLHF.

The CDR3 sequence: CAIFTGLAGTRAGNEQFF. CDR3 sequence (DNA): TGTGCCATCTTTACGGGACTAGCGGGGACTAGGGCGGGAAATGAGCAGTTCTTC. V is TRBV11-2 and J is TRBJ2-1, with 13 bases aligning to TRBD2. The length of the CDR3 is 18 residues. Germline loops: CDR1 SGHAT, CDR2 FQNNGV. The junction had 19 bases not matched to a gene; V was cut back by 10 bases and J by 7 bases.

The genes are TRBV5-1 and TRBJ2-3, with 8 bases that match TRBD1. The CDR3 has 15 amino acids. Germline V lookup: CDR1 SGHRS, CDR2 YFSETQ. V lost 0 bases and J lost 4; bases outside the gene matches: 4. The CDR3, as DNA: TGCGCCAGCAGCTTGGAGGACAGGGTCGCAGATACGCAGTATTTT. Its translation is CASSLEDRVADTQYF.

V and J are TRBV7-2 and TRBJ1-5; possibly TRBD1 for D (5 bases). The CDR3 is 15 amino acids. The V gene lost 4 bases and the J gene lost 1 base, with 11 bases spanning the gap. Germline CDR1 is SGHTA and CDR2 is FQGNSA. This CDR3 reads CASSSVWGSNQPQHF. CDR3 nucleotides: TGTGCCAGCAGCTCCGTATGGGGGAGCAATCAGCCCCAGCATTTT.

This sequence joins TRBV6-5 and TRBJ2-1; maybe TRBD1 (5 bases). Germline V gene lookup returns CDR1 MNHEY and CDR2 SVGAGI. The CDR3 runs 14 residues. Trimming took off 0 bases at V and 8 bases at J, with 11 bases between the two ends. CDR3 DNA sequence: TGTGCCAGCAGTTACTCGAACCCCAGGGATGAGCAGTTCTTC. Translating gives CASSYSNPRDEQFF.

The genes are TRBV6-4 and TRBJ2-3, with TRBD2 matching 9 bases. The J segment lost 2 bases and the V segment lost 6 bases, leaving 6 bases of the junction unmatched. CDR3 length: 15 amino acids. Germline V gives CDR1 MRHNA, CDR2 SNTAGT. CDR3 nucleotides: TGTGCCAGCAGCGTAGCGGGGGCCGACACAGATACGCAGTATTTT. Translated: CASSVAGADTDTQYF.

In its sample, this clonotype was seen a few times. The chain couples TRBV4-1 to TRBJ2-1; D gene unclear. CDR1 and CDR2 from the germline V gene are MGHRA and YSYEKL. The CDR3 runs 16 residues. The V gene lost 4 bases and the J gene lost 5 bases, with 18 bases spanning the gap. CDR3 coding DNA: TGCGCCAGCAGCCGATCTTCAGGCTCTCGGGACAATGAGCAGTTCTTC. As protein: CASSRSSGSRDNEQFF.

This clonotype was found a few times. The chain carries TRBV20-1 and TRBJ2-5, with 7 nucleotides matching TRBD1. The CDR3 covers 12 residues. V gave up 5 bases and J gave up 6 bases; unmatched junction bases: 6. Germline V CDR1 and CDR2: DFQATT, SNEGSKA (reference sequence). CDR3 DNA sequence: TGCAGTGCTTTCGACAGGGAGCAGACCCAGTACTTC. This gives the protein CSAFDREQTQYF.

The chain links TRBV7-9 to TRBJ2-5, with TRBD2 matching over 14 bases. CDR1 and CDR2 from the germline V gene are SEHNR and FQNEAQ (reference sequence). J was trimmed by 6 bases and V by 5 bases; bases with no gene match: 5. CDR3 length: 15 residues. CDR3 residues: CASSPGTSGGKTQYF. DNA for the CDR3: TGTGCCAGCAGCCCGGGGACTAGCGGGGGAAAGACCCAGTACTTC.

The chain joins TRBV5-3 to TRBJ1-1; D unresolved. TRBV5-3 qualifies as an ORF whose function is uncertain. Deletions cut 5 bases from V and 7 bases from J, with 3 bases between. CDR3 length: 9 amino acids. This CDR3 reads CARSFEAFF. The CDR3 DNA reads TGTGCCAGAAGTTTTGAAGCTTTCTTT.

V gene TRBV29-1 combines with J gene TRBJ2-5, with 7 bases identical to TRBD1. Germline CDR1 is SQVTM and CDR2 is ANQGSEA. This CDR3 has 15 residues. J was trimmed by 5 bases and V by 1 base; bases with no gene match: 10. CDR3 DNA sequence: TGCAGCGTTGAAGCGCCTCAGGGGGTGCGGGAGACCCAGTACTTC. Residues: CSVEAPQGVRETQYF.

This clonotype was recorded a few times. CDR3 nucleotide sequence: TGCAGCGTTGAAGATCCGGGGATAGCCAAAAACATTCAGTACTTC. It is translated as CSVEDPGIAKNIQYF. The rearrangement links TRBV29-1 to TRBJ2-4; D might be TRBD2 (5 bases). The CDR3 runs 15 residues. Between the trimmed V and J ends, which lost 0 bases and 0 bases, there was a span of 9 bases. The germline V gene has CDR1 SQVTM and CDR2 ANQGSEA.

This chain connects TRBV7-2 to TRBJ1-5; D not certain. CDR3 size: 14 residues. Trimming removed 1 base from V and 1 base from J, with 5 bases in between. CDR1 is SGHTA, CDR2 FQGNSA, per germline. The CDR3 DNA reads as TGTGCCAGCAGCTTAGTGGAGAGCAATCAGCCCCAGCATTTT. As protein: CASSLVESNQPQHF.